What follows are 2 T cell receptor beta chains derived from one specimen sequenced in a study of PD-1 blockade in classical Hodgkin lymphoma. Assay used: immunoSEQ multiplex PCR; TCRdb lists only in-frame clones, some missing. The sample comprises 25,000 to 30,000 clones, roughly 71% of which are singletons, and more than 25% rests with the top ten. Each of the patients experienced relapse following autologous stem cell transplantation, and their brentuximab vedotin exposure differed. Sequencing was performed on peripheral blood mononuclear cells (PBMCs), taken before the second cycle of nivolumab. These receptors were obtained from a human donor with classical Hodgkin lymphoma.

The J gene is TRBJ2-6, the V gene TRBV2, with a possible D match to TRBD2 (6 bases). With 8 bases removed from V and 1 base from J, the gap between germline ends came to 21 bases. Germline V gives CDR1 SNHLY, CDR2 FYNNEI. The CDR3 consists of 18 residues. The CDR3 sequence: CASGDYGTLRSGANVLTF. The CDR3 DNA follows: TGTGCCAGCGGGGATTACGGGACTCTCCGTTCTGGGGCCAACGTCCTGACTTTC.

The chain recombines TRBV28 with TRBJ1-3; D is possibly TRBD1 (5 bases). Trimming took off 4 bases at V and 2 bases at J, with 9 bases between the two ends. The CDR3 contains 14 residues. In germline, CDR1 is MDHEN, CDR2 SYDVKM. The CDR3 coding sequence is TGTGCCAGCAGTTCAGGGTCTGCTGGAAACACCATATATTTT. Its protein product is CASSSGSAGNTIYF.